This T cell receptor beta chain was obtained from a study of OX40 agonist ivuxolimab in advanced cancers. Sequencing used immunoSEQ multiplex PCR; TCRdb keeps in-frame clones, though not all of them. The sample contains approximately 70,000 clones, just over 85% of which appear only once. Losses at the gene ends were 5 bases for V and 7 bases for J; bases not matched to a gene: 8. This CDR3 is 15 amino acids long. Looked up from germline, CDR1 is SQVTM and CDR2 is ANQGSEA. The source of this sequence is an adult with an advanced solid tumor such as melanoma, head and neck, liver or kidney cancer. Specimen: CD4+ or CD8+ T cells sorted from blood, collected in a trial of the OX40 agonist ivuxolimab. J is TRBJ2-1 and V is TRBV29-1; 13 nucleotides line up with TRBD2. In DNA form, the CDR3 reads TGCAGCGTTCCTGCGGGACTAGCGGGGTTTAATGAGCAGTTCTTC. Translating it yields CSVPAGLAGFNEQFF.